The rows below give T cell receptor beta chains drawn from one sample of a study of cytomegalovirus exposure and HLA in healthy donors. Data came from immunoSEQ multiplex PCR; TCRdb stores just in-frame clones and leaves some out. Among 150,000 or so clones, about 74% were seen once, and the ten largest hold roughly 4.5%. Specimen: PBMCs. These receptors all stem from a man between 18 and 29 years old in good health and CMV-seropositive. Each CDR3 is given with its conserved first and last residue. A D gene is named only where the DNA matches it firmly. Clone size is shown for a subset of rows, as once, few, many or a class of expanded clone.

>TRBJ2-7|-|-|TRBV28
CASSGPGGNSYEQYF
TGTGCCAGCAGTGGGCCGGGGGGCAACTCCTACGAGCAGTACTTC
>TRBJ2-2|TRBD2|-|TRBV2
CASTEGSGLTGELFF
TGTGCCAGCACCGAGGGTAGCGGGCTTACCGGGGAGCTGTTTTTT
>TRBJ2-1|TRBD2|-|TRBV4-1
CASSQTPGLAGNEQFF
TGCGCCAGCAGCCAAACACCGGGACTAGCGGGCAATGAGCAGTTCTTC
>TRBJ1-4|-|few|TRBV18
CASSPPIEKLFF
TGTGCCAGCTCACCCCCCATTGAAAAACTGTTTTTT
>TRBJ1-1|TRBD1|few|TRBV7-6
CASSFGQGGDEAFF
TGTGCCAGCAGCTTTGGACAGGGAGGGGATGAAGCTTTCTTT
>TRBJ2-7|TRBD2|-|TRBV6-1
CASSEILAGAIDEQYF
TGTGCCAGCAGTGAAATCCTAGCGGGAGCCATTGACGAGCAGTACTTC
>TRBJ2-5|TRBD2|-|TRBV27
CASSLTGLAGVAETQYF
TGTGCCAGCAGTTTAACCGGACTAGCGGGAGTGGCAGAGACCCAGTACTTC
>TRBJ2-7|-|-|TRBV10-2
CASSESGRGDNEQYF
TGCGCCAGCAGTGAGTCGGGCAGGGGTGACAACGAGCAGTACTTC
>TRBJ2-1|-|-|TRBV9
CASSVGVGHLYNEQFF
TGTGCCAGCAGCGTAGGTGTAGGACACCTCTACAATGAGCAGTTCTTC
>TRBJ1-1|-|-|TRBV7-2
CASSLASAGADTEAFF
TGTGCCAGCAGCTTAGCGTCGGCAGGGGCCGACACTGAAGCTTTCTTT
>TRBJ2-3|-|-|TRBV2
CATRTSTDTQYF
TGTGCCACCCGGACTAGCACAGATACGCAGTATTTT
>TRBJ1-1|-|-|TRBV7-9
CASSPQRSNTEAFF
TGTGCCAGCAGCCCCCAGAGGTCGAACACTGAAGCTTTCTTT
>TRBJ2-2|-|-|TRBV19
CASRLAGLNTGELFF
TGTGCCAGTCGCTTGGCTGGCTTGAACACCGGGGAGCTGTTTTTT
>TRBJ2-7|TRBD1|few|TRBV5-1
CASSDATGGNEQYF
TGCGCCAGCAGTGACGCGACAGGGGGGAACGAGCAGTACTTC
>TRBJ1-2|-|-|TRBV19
CASTGGSNYGYTF
TGTGCCAGTACGGGGGGCTCTAACTATGGCTACACCTTC
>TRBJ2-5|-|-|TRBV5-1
CASSLFPGQQETQYF
TGCGCCAGCAGCTTGTTTCCAGGGCAACAAGAGACCCAGTACTTC
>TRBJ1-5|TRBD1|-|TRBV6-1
CASSELIGTGGNQPQHF
TGTGCCAGCAGTGAACTGATAGGAACAGGGGGCAATCAGCCCCAGCATTTT
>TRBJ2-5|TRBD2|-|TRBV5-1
CASSLLGGGEETQYF
TGCGCCAGCAGCCTTTTGGGCGGGGGGGAAGAGACCCAGTACTTC
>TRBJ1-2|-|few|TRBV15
CATSRGGSSYGYTF
TGTGCCACCAGCAGAGGGGGCAGCTCCTATGGCTACACCTTC
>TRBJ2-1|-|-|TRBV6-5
CASSYTGWVDEQFF
TGTGCCAGCAGTTACACGGGGTGGGTAGATGAGCAGTTCTTC
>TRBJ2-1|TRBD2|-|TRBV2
CASSRLAGNEQFF
TGTGCCAGCAGTAGACTAGCGGGCAATGAGCAGTTCTTC
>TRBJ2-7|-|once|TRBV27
CASSLLGEQYF
TGTGCCAGCAGTTTACTCGGCGAGCAGTACTTC
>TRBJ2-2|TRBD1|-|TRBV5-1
CASSFRTGEAGELFF
TGCGCCAGCAGCTTCAGGACAGGGGAGGCCGGGGAGCTGTTTTTT
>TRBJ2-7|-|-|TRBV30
CAWRGGWANEQYF
TGTGCCTGGAGGGGGGGTTGGGCCAACGAGCAGTACTTC
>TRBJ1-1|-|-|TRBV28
CASSLRGKKAFF
TGTGCCAGCAGTTTACGAGGAAAGAAAGCTTTCTTT
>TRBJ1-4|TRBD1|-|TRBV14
CASSQRTGPNEKLFF
TGTGCCAGCAGCCAGAGGACAGGGCCAAATGAAAAACTGTTTTTT
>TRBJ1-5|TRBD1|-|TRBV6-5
CASSYRTGGGNQPQHF
TGTGCCAGCAGTTACCGGACAGGGGGCGGCAATCAGCCCCAGCATTTT
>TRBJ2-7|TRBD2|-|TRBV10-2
CASSESGLAGDEQYF
TGCGCCAGCAGTGAGTCGGGACTAGCGGGAGATGAGCAGTACTTC
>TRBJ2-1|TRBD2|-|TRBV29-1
CSVEDPGTSGRGSYNEQFF
TGCAGCGTTGAAGATCCGGGGACTAGCGGGAGAGGTTCCTACAATGAGCAGTTCTTC
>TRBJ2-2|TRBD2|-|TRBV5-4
CASSPPGVILAGNTGELFF
TGTGCCAGCAGCCCCCCCGGGGTAATACTAGCGGGCAACACCGGGGAGCTGTTTTTT
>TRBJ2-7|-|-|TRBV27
CASSPSGGDWSGEQYF
TGTGCCAGCAGCCCTTCCGGCGGGGATTGGTCTGGCGAGCAGTACTTC
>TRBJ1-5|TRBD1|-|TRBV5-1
CASRDRAGQPQHF
TGCGCCAGTAGGGACAGGGCTGGTCAGCCCCAGCATTTT
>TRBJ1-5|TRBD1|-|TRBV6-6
CASSLSTGMGNQPQHF
TGTGCCAGCAGTCTGTCGACAGGGATGGGCAATCAGCCCCAGCATTTT
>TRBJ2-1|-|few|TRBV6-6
CASRGLSSYNEQFF
TGTGCCAGCAGGGGGCTTAGCTCCTACAATGAGCAGTTCTTC
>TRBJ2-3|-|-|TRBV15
CATSRGISGQSTDTQYF
TGTGCCACCAGCAGAGGCATCAGCGGGCAAAGCACAGATACGCAGTATTTT
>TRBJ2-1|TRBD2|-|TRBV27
CASSSSGTSLNEQFF
TGTGCCAGCAGTTCTTCCGGGACTAGCTTGAATGAGCAGTTCTTC
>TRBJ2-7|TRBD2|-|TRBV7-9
CASSLGPISGSASYEQYF
TGTGCCAGCAGCTTAGGCCCGATTAGCGGGAGTGCGTCCTACGAGCAGTACTTC
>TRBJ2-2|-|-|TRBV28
CASSPPLSTGELFF
TGTGCCAGCAGTCCGCCGTTGAGCACCGGGGAGCTGTTTTTT
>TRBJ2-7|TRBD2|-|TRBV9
CASSPRTSGEPYEQYF
TGTGCCAGCAGCCCCCGGACTAGCGGGGAGCCCTACGAGCAGTACTTC
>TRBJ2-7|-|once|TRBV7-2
CASSLASGGRYEQYF
TGTGCCAGCAGCTTAGCGAGTGGGGGCCGCTACGAGCAGTACTTC
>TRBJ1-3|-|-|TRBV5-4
CASNRDTGNTIYF
TGTGCCAGCAATCGGGACACAGGAAACACCATATATTTT
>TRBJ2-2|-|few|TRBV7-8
CASSLLNTGELFF
TGTGCCAGCAGCTTACTTAACACCGGGGAGCTGTTTTTT
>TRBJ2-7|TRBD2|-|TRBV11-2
CASSPLAGEDEQYF
TGTGCCAGCAGCCCCCTAGCGGGGGAGGACGAGCAGTACTTC
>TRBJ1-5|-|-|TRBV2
CASSVEGRQPQHF
TGTGCCAGCAGTGTCGAGGGTCGTCAGCCCCAGCATTTT
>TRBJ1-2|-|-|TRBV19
CASSKEAFWGYTF
TGTGCCAGTAGCAAGGAGGCTTTTTGGGGCTACACCTTC
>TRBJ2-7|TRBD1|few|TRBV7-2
CASSSDTGGEQYF
TGTGCCAGCAGCTCGGATACAGGGGGCGAGCAGTACTTC
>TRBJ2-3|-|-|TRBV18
CASSPPRTRDTDTQYF
TGTGCCAGCTCACCGCCCCGGACAAGAGACACAGATACGCAGTATTTT
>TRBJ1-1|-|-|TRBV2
CASSEARGLTEAFF
TGTGCCAGCAGTGAAGCCCGGGGTCTTACTGAAGCTTTCTTT
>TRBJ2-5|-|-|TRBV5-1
CASSFTTEGQETQYF
TGCGCCAGCAGCTTTACGACGGAGGGCCAAGAGACCCAGTACTTC
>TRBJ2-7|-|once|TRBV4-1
CASSQDDFRLDEQYF
TGCGCCAGCAGCCAAGATGACTTTCGGCTTGACGAGCAGTACTTC
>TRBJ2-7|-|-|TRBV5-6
CASSQPGLAYEQYF
TGTGCCAGCAGCCAGCCTGGACTTGCCTACGAGCAGTACTTC
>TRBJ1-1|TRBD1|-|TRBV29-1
CSVGGDRGYDTEAFF
TGCAGCGTTGGAGGGGACAGGGGTTATGACACTGAAGCTTTCTTT
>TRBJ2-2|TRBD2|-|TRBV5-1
CASSSGGSTGELFF
TGCGCCAGCAGCAGCGGGGGTAGCACCGGGGAGCTGTTTTTT
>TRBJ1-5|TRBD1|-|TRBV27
CASSLSRTGGNQPQHF
TGTGCCAGCAGTTTATCCCGGACAGGGGGCAATCAGCCCCAGCATTTT